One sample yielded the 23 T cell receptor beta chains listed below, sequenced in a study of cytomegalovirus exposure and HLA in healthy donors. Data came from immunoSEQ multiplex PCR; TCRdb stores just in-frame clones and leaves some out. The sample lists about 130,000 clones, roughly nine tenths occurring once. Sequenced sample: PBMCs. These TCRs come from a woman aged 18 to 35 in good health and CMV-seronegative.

CDR3 sequence (DNA): TGCGCCAGCAGCCGCGGACTAGCGGAGTACAATGAGCAGTTCTTC. Residues: CASSRGLAEYNEQFF. The gene calls are TRBV4-1 and TRBJ2-1; 10 bases match TRBD2. V was clipped by 4 bases and J by 4 bases; unmatched bases: 4. The length of the CDR3 is 15 residues. CDR1 is MGHRA and CDR2 is YSYEKL in the germline V gene.

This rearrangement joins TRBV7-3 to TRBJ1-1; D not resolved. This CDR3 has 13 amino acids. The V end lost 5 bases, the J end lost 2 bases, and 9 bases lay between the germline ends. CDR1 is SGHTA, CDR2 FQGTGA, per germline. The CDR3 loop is CASSPSLNTEAFF. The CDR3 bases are TGTGCCAGCAGCCCCTCACTTAACACTGAAGCTTTCTTT. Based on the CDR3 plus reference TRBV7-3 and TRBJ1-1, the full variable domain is GAGVSQTPSNKVTEKGKYVELRCDPISGHTALYWYRQSLGQGPEFLIYFQGTGAADDSGLPNDRFFAVRPEGSVSTLKIQRTERGDSAVYLCASSPSLNTEAFFGQGTRLTVV.

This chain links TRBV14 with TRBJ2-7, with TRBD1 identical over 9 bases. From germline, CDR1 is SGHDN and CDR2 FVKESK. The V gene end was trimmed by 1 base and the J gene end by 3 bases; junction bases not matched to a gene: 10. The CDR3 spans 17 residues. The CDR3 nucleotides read TGTGCCAGCAGCCAAGTGGGACAGGGCCTACCAAACTACGAGCAGTACTTC. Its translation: CASSQVGQGLPNYEQYF.

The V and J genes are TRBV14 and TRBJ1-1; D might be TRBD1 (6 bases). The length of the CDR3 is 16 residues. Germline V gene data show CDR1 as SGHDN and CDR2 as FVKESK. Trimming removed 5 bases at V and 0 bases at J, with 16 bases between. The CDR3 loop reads CASSFDRGGLNTEAFF. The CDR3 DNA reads TGTGCCAGCAGCTTCGACCGAGGGGGACTGAACACTGAAGCTTTCTTT.

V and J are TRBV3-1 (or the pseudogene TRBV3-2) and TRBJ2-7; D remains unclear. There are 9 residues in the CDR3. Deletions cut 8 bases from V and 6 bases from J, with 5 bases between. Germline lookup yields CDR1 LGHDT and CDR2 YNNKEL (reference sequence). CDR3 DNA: TGTGCCAGCGGCACCGAGCAGTACTTC. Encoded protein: CASGTEQYF.

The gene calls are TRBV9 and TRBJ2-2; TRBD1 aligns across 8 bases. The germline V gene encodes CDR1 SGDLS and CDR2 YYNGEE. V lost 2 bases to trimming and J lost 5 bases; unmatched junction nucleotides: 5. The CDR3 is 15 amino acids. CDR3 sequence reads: CASSVQGALTGELFF. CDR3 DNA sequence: TGTGCCAGCAGCGTGCAGGGGGCCTTAACCGGGGAGCTGTTTTTT.

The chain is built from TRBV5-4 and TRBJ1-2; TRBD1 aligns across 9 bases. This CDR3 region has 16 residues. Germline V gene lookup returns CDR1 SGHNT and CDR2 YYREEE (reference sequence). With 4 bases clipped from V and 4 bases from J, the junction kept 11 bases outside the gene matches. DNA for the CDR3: TGTGCCAGCAGCCCAATGGGGGGACAGGGAGGCTATGGCTACACCTTC. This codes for CASSPMGGQGGYGYTF.

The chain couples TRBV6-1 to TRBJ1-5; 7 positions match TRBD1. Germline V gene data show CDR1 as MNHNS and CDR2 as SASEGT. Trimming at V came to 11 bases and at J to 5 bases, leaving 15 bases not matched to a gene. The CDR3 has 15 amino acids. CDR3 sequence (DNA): TGTGCCGGGGCTTGGGGGTCGGGGACAGATCAGCCCCAGCATTTT. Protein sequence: CAGAWGSGTDQPQHF.

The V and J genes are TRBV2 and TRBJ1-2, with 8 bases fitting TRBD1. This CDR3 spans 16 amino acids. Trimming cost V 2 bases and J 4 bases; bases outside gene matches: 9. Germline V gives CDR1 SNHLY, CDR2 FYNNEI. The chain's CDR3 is CASSELQGGTLYGYTF. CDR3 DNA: TGTGCCAGCAGTGAATTACAGGGGGGAACTCTCTATGGCTACACCTTC.

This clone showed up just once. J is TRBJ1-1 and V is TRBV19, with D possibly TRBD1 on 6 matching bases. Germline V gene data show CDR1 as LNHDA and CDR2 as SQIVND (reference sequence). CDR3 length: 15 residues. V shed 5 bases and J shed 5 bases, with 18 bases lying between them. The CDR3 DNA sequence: TGTGCCAGTAGTTTAATGACAGGCAGGGCAACTGAAGCTTTCTTT. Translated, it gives CASSLMTGRATEAFF.

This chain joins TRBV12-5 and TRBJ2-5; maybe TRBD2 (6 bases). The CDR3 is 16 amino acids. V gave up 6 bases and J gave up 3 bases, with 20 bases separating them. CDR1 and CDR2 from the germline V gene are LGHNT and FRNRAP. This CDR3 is CASGVGTGATKETQYF. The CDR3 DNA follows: TGTGCTAGTGGGGTGGGGACGGGAGCCACCAAAGAGACCCAGTACTTC.

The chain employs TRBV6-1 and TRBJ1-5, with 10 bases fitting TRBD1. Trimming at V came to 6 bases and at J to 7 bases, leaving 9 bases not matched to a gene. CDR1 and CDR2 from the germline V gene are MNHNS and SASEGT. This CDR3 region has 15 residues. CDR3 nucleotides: TGTGCCAGCAGGCGACAGGGGACAGGGGAACAGCCCCAGCATTTT. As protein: CASRRQGTGEQPQHF.

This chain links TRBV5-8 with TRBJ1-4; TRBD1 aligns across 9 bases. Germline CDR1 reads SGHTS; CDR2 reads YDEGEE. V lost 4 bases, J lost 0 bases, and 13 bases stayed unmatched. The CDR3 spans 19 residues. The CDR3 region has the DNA TGTGCCAGCAGCCACGTTCTACAGGGGGCGCAGGCAACTAATGAAAAACTGTTTTTT. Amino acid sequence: CASSHVLQGAQATNEKLFF.

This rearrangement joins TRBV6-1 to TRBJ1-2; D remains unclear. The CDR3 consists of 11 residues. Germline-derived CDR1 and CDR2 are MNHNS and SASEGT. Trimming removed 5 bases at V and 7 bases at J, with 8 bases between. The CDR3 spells CASSYAGGYTF. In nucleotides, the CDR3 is TGTGCCAGCAGTTACGCGGGTGGCTACACCTTC.

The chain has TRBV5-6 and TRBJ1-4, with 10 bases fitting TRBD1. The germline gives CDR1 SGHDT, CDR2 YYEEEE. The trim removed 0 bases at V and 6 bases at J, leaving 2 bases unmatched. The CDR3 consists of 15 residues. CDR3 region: CASSLVGQGYEKLFF. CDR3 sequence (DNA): TGTGCCAGCAGCTTGGTGGGACAGGGGTATGAAAAACTGTTTTTT.

The CDR3 bases are TGTGCCAGCTCACGACGGGTGGGACAGGGGAACACTGAAGCTTTCTTT. Its protein is CASSRRVGQGNTEAFF. The J gene is TRBJ1-1, the V gene TRBV18, with TRBD1 matching over 9 bases. CDR1 and CDR2 (germline): KGHSH, LQKENI. V shed 4 bases and J 1 base; nucleotides not matched to a gene: 7. The CDR3 has 16 residues.

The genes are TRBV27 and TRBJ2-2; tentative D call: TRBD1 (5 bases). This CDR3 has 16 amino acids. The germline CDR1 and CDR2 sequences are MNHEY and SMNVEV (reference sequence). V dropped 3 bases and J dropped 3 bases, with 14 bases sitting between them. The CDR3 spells CASSFSRQGHTGELFF. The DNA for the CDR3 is TGTGCCAGCAGTTTTAGTCGCCAGGGCCACACCGGGGAGCTGTTTTTT.

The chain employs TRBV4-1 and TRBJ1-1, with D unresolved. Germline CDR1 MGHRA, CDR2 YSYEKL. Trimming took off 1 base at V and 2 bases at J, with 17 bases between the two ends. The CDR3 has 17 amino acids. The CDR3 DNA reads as TGCGCCAGCAGCCAAGCTCTCTTACAGCAGATAAACACTGAAGCTTTCTTT. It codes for CASSQALLQQINTEAFF.

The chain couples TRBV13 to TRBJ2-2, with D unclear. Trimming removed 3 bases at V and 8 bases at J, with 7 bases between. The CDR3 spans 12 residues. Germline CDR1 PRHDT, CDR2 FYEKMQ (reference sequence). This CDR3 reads CASSFYLGELFF. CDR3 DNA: TGTGCCAGCAGCTTCTATCTTGGGGAGCTGTTTTTT.

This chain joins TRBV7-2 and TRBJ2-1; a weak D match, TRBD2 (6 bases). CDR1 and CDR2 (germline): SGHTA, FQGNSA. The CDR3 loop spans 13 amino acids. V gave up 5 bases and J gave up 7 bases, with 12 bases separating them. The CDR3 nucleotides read TGTGCCAGCAGCCCATGGACTACGAATGAGCAGTTCTTC. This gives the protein CASSPWTTNEQFF.

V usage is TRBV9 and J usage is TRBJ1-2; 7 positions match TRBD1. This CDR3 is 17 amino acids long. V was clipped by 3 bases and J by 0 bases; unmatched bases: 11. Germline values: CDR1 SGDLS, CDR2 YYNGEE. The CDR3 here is CASSERRGTDANYGYTF. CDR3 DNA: TGTGCCAGCAGCGAGCGCCGAGGGACAGATGCTAACTATGGCTACACCTTC.

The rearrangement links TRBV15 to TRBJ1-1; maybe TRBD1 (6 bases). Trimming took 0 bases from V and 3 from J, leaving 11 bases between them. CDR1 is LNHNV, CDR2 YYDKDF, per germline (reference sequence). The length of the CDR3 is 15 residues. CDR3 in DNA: TGTGCCACCAGCAGAGATTACAGGGTGGACACTGAAGCTTTCTTT. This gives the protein CATSRDYRVDTEAFF.

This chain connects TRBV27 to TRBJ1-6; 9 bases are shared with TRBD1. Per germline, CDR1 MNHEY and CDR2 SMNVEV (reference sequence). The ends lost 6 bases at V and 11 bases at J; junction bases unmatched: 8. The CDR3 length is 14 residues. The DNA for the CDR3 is TGTGCCAGCAGAAATACAGGGGGCAATCCACCCCTCCACTTT. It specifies CASRNTGGNPPLHF.